The clone carrying this T cell receptor beta chain has a handful of counts. Its antigen remains unidentified. The data were taken from a study of HIV-infected children after antiretroviral therapy interruption. Looking at the study overall: EBV and CMV exposure was recorded in most children. Study results and limitations: Sorted CD45RA+ naive cells might include minor non-naive CD45RA+ cells.

Treatment noted: PENTA 11 planned treatment interruption arm or continuous ART arm. Sorting from thawed PBMCs isolated naive CD4+ CD45RA+ CD45RO- T cells. The TCR library was built from RNA with a 3' RACE protocol and unique molecular identifiers. TCRdb ran MiXCR on the 3' RACE reads and lists one entry per CDR3 protein. The repertoire holds about 86,000 distinct CDR3 sequences, with about 7% as singletons. This specimen consisted of CD45RA+ CD4+ T cells from PBMCs, pooled from several time points, obtained from a donor given antiretroviral therapy, either interrupted or continuous. As to subset: naive CD4+ CD45RA+ CD45RO- T cells. The source of this sequence is a pool of human donors with HIV.

The chain's CDR3 is CASRLALGRGGSTEAFF. Written as DNA, the CDR3 is TGTGCAAGTCGCTTAGCCCTGGGAAGAGGGGGAAGCACTGAAGCTTTCTTT. The chain couples TRBV12-2 to TRBJ1-1; the table's D call, TRBD1, was not checked against the DNA. TRBV12-2 is a known pseudogene. This CDR3 is 17 amino acids long.